The text below deals with one T cell receptor (beta chain). In the authors' methods: Nucleated cell number was recorded as an estimate derived from reference gene primer amplification. Data came from immunoSEQ multiplex PCR; TCRdb stores just in-frame clones and leaves some out. From that table come the V and J calls and clone size; the DNA was used to work out D and trimming. In the table there are 130,000 or so clones, roughly 88% of which are singletons. V lost 4 bases and J 0 bases, leaving 11 bases between the germline ends. The CDR3 sequence is 15 residues long. The V gene's germline CDR1 is WSHSY and CDR2 SAAADI. These data belong to a study of blood T cell repertoires in COVID-19. Study-level information: Material from acute and convalescent COVID-19 was sourced from the United States, Italy and Spain. Nucleic acid was either cDNA or gDNA, and it came from T cells, B-cell-depleted T cells, or PBMCs.

This sequence joins TRBV10-2 and TRBJ2-3, with a tentative D call TRBD2 (6 bases). This clonotype originated in a man aged 45-65 years with acute or convalescent COVID-19. Material for sequencing was peripheral blood. The CDR3 here is CASSVGTSSTDTQYF. For the CDR3, the DNA is TGCGCCAGCAGTGTTGGGACTTCTAGCACAGATACGCAGTATTTT.